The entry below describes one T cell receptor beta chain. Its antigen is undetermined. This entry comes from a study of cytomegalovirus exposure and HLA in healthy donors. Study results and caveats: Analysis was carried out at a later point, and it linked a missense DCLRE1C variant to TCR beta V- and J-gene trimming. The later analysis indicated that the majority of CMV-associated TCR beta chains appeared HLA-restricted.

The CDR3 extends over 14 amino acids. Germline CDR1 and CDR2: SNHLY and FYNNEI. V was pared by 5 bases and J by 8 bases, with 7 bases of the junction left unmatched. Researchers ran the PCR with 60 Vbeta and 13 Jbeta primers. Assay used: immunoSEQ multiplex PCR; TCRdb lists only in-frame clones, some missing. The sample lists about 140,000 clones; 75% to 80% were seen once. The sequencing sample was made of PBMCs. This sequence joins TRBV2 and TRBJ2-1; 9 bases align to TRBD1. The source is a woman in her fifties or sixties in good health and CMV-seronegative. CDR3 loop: CASSLSDRGDEQFF. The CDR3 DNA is TGTGCCAGCAGTCTTTCGGACAGGGGTGATGAGCAGTTCTTC.